This T cell receptor (beta chain) was profiled in a study of blood T cell repertoires in COVID-19. Turning to the study itself: The analysed material was cDNA or gDNA that came from T cells, B-cell-depleted T cells, or PBMCs.

The CDR3 spans 13 residues. Trimming left V 2 bases short and J 6 bases short, with 9 bases between. The germline V gene encodes CDR1 SGHRS and CDR2 YFSETQ. Authors' data handling: Reference gene primer amplification gave estimated nucleated cell counts. Produced via immunoSEQ multiplex PCR; TCRdb's table is partial and in-frame only. V, J and clone size reflect that table, while D and trimming were determined from the DNA. The repertoire holds under 130,000 clones, around 76% seen once, with approximately 20% in the top ten. The sequencing sample was made of peripheral blood. This chain joins TRBV5-1 and TRBJ2-4; D perhaps matches TRBD2 (6 bases). The receptor was derived from a woman in her 70s with acute or convalescent COVID-19. The CDR3 DNA is TGCGCCAGCAGCTTACAGGAGGGAAACATTCAGTACTTC. Translation: CASSLQEGNIQYF.